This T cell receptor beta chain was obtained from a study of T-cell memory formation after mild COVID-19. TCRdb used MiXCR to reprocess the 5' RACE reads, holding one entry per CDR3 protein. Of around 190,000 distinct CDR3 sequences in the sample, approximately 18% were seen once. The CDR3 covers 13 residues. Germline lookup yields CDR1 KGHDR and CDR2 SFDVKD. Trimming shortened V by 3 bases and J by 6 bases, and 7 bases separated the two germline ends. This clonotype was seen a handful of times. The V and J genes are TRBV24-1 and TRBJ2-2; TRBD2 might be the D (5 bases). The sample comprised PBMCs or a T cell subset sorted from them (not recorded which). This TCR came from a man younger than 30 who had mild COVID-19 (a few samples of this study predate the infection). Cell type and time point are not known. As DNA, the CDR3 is TGTGCCACCAGTGATGGAGGTCCCGGGGAGCTGTTTTTT. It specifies CATSDGGPGELFF.